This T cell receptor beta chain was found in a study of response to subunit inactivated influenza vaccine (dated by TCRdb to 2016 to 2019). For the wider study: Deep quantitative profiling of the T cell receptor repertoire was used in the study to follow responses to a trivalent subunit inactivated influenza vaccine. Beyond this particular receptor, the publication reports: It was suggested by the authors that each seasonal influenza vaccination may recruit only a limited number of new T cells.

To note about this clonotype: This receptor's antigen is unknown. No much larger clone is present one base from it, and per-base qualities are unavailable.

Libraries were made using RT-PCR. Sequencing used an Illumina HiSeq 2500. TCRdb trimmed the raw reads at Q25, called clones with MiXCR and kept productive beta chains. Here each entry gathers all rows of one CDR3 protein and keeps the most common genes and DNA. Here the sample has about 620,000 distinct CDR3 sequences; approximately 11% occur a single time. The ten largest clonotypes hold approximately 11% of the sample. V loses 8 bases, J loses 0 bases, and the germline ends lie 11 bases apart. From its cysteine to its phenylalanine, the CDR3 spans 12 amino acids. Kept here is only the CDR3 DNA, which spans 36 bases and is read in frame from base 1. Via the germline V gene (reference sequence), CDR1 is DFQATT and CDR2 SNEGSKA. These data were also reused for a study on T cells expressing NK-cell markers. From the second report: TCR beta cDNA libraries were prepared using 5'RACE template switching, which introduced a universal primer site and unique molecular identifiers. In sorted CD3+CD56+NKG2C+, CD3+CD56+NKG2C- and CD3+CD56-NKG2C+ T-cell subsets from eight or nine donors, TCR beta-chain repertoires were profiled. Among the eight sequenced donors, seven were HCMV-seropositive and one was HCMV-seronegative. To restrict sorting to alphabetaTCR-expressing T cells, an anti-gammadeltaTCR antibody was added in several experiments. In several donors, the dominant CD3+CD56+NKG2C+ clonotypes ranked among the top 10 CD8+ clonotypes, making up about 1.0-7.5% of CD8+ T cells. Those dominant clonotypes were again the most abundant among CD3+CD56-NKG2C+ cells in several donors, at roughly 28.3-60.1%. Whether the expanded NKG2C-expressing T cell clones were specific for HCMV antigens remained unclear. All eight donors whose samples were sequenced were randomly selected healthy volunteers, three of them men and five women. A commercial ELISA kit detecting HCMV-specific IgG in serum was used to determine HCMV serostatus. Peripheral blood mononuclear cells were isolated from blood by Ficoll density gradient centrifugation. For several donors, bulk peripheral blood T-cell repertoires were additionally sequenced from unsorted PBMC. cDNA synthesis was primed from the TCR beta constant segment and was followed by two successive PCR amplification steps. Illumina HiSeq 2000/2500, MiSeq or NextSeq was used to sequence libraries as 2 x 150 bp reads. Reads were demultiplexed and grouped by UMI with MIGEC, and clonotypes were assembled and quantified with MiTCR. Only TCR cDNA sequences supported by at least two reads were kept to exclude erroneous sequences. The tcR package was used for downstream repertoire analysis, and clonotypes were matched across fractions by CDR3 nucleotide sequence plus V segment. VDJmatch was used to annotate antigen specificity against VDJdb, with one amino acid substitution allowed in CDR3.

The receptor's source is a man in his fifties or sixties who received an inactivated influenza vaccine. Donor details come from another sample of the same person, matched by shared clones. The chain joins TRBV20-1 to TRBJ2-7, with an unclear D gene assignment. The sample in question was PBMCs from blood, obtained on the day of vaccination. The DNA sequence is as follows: TGCAGTACTCGACGCAGCTCCTACGAGCAGTACTTC. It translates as CSTRRSSYEQYF.